This note documents a single TCR beta chain sequence. This clone was counted at least ten times. Its antigen has not been determined. Nothing much larger sits one base from this clone, and base qualities are not available. The record originates from a study of blood T cell repertoires in COVID-19 (dated by TCRdb to the early 2020s). With respect to the entire study: Samples from collaborators originated in the United States, Italy and Spain and spanned both the acute and convalescent phases of COVID-19. Samples were obtained from the ongoing ImmuneRACE study (first 160 participants) and from 1,254 subjects provided by 6 global collaborators. The material from the prospective study consisted of cDNA or gDNA derived from T cells, B-cell-depleted T cells, or PBMCs. Where available, HLA class I and class II types were taken from metadata supplied by the sample provider and were not determined by assay-based typing. A freely available public database, intended as a resource for researchers studying the immune response to SARS-CoV-2, is where the repertoires were released. Subjects who had been exposed to COVID-19, were actively infected with it, or had recovered from it provided the deeply sampled blood TCRbeta repertoires that made up the dataset. Sample metadata almost always included a de-identified subject ID, COVID-19 status, age in years and sex. Overall results and qualifications from the work: How much clinical and demographic metadata was included differed by source and by participant, and the metadata was provided uncurated.

TCRbeta CDR3 regions were amplified from genomic DNA using the immunoSEQ Assay, a bias-controlled multiplex PCR. Regarding the original processing steps: Within the assay, amplification of reference gene primers was used to estimate how many nucleated cells each sample contained. To quantify the absolute abundance of each unique TCRbeta CDR3 rearrangement, sequence reads were collapsed and filtered. Productive Simpson clonality was computed per sample as the square root of Simpson's diversity index over productive rearrangements. TCRdb re-hosts the immuneACCESS table, in-frame sequences only. Its copies lack some clones; in the studies checked, an unresolved V gene accounts for under half of them, and the cause for the rest is not known. The V and J calls and the clone size are those of that table, but D and trimming were determined from the DNA. The sample yields fewer than 300,000 clones; approximately 85% were counted once. Roughly 4.6% of the sample comes from the top ten.

Each collaborating institution followed its own protocols to collect whole blood in K2EDTA tubes. For TCRbeta analysis, collaborators shipped samples in one of three forms: frozen whole blood, isolated PBMCs, or DNA extracted from either of those sample types. V sheds 10 bases and J sheds 2 bases, leaving 20 bases between their ends. The germline V gene supplies CDR1 SGHDT and CDR2 YYEEEE. From cysteine to phenylalanine, the CDR3 is 15 amino acids long. The read is trimmed to its CDR3 DNA, 45 bases read in frame from base 1. The receptor comes from a man over 45 with active or convalescent COVID-19. Sequenced material: peripheral blood. The sequence links TRBV5-6 to TRBJ2-3; the D gene is possibly TRBD1, with 6 bases matching. Here the CDR3 is given as CAAASGTFNTDTQYF. In nucleotides, the sequence is TGTGCCGCGGCCTCCGGGACATTCAACACAGATACGCAGTATTTT.